One and the same sample provided the 25 T cell receptor beta chains below, sequenced in a study of radiation and T cells in renal cell carcinoma. Clones were sequenced by immunoSEQ multiplex PCR, and TCRdb holds only the in-frame ones, with some missing. The sample lists 150,000 to 180,000 clones; roughly 89% were seen once. Specified time point: blood 2 weeks post-SBRT. As for treatment: 15 Gy SBRT to primary tumor, nephrectomy 4 weeks later. The sequenced sample was blood, obtained from a patient whose treatment included radiotherapy and nephrectomy. The origin of the receptors is a woman aged 45-65 years with renal cell carcinoma.

The table lists this clone with a count of one. V gene TRBV2 combines with J gene TRBJ2-5; no clear D. The CDR3 extends over 14 amino acids. Per germline, CDR1 SNHLY and CDR2 FYNNEI. The V gene lost 2 bases and the J gene lost 5 bases, with 12 bases spanning the gap. The CDR3 loop is CASSERSPVETQYF. The CDR3 bases are TGTGCCAGCAGTGAAAGGTCACCGGTGGAGACCCAGTACTTC.

This clone was detected a few times. The CDR3 is CASSFHWTANTGELFF. The CDR3 DNA is TGTGCCAGCAGTTTCCACTGGACCGCGAACACCGGGGAGCTGTTTTTT. The chain links TRBV27 to TRBJ2-2; D is undetermined. The CDR3 has 16 residues. The ends were cut back, 3 bases at V and 0 bases at J, with 11 bases in the middle. Germline V gives CDR1 MNHEY, CDR2 SMNVEV (reference sequence).

The rearrangement links TRBV4-3 to TRBJ1-6; 8 bases map to TRBD1. The junction had 5 bases not matched to a gene; V was cut back by 1 base and J by 9 bases. The CDR3 is made up of 15 amino acids. CDR1 LGHNA and CDR2 YSLEER come from the germline V gene. In nucleotides, the CDR3 is TGCGCCAGCAGCCAAGGACAGGGGAATAGTTCACCCCTCCACTTT. This translates into CASSQGQGNSSPLHF.

This CDR3 reads CASSFGVMETQYF. Written as DNA, the CDR3 is TGTGCCAGCAGCTTTGGAGTAATGGAGACCCAGTACTTC. V is TRBV7-9 and J is TRBJ2-5; no clear D gene. V dropped 3 bases and J dropped 5 bases, with 10 bases sitting between them. Germline V gene data show CDR1 as SEHNR and CDR2 as FQNEAQ (reference sequence). The CDR3 loop spans 13 amino acids.

The chain combines TRBV29-1 with TRBJ1-3; D gene unclear. The CDR3 loop spans 12 amino acids. Between the trimmed V and J ends, which lost 3 bases and 8 bases, there was a span of 11 bases. Germline V lookup: CDR1 SQVTM, CDR2 ANQGSEA. The CDR3 sequence: CSVDFGEHTIYF. The CDR3 DNA follows: TGCAGCGTTGATTTCGGGGAGCACACCATATATTTT.

The gene calls are TRBV19 and TRBJ1-2; the match to TRBD1 covers 7 bases. Losses at the gene ends were 6 bases for V and 8 bases for J; bases not matched to a gene: 18. CDR3 length: 16 amino acids. CDR1 is LNHDA, CDR2 SQIVND, per germline (reference sequence). DNA of the CDR3: TGTGCCAGTAGGCGAGACAGGGACATTCCTTCTGGCGGCTACACCTTC. This codes for CASRRDRDIPSGGYTF.

The V and J genes are TRBV20-1 and TRBJ1-2, with no clear D. CDR1 is DFQATT, CDR2 SNEGSKA, per germline (reference sequence). Trimming removed 0 bases at V and 13 bases at J, with 12 bases between. The CDR3 has 11 residues. CDR3 bases: TGCAGTGCTAGAGAGTTGAACCCGGCCACCTTC. Protein product: CSARELNPATF.

The V call is TRBV19, the J call TRBJ2-1, with 10 bases matching TRBD1. The CDR3 extends over 16 amino acids. CDR1 and CDR2 from the germline V gene are LNHDA and SQIVND (reference sequence). V shed 4 bases and J 7 bases; nucleotides not matched to a gene: 10. Here the CDR3 reads CASSSYRQGAGNEQFF. CDR3 nucleotide sequence: TGTGCCAGTAGTAGCTACCGACAGGGGGCTGGGAATGAGCAGTTCTTC.

The V call is TRBV5-1, the J call TRBJ1-4; no definite D call. Germline CDR1 is SGHRS and CDR2 is YFSETQ. The CDR3 runs to 13 residues. Between the trimmed V and J ends, which lost 0 bases and 8 bases, there was a span of 8 bases. The CDR3 here is CASSLAGREKLFF. For the CDR3, the DNA is TGCGCCAGCAGCTTGGCCGGAAGGGAAAAACTGTTTTTT.

The table lists this clone with a few counts. V and J are TRBV7-8 and TRBJ1-1; TRBD1 aligns across 7 bases. Trimming took 5 bases from V and 5 from J; bases not matched to a gene: 5. Germline V gene data show CDR1 as SGHVS and CDR2 as FQNEAQ. The CDR3 loop spans 13 amino acids. In DNA, the CDR3 is TGTGCCAGCAGCACACAGGGGATAACTGAAGCTTTCTTT. This codes for CASSTQGITEAFF.

This clone has only one observation. The chain uses TRBV19 and TRBJ1-3, with 8 positions matching TRBD1. CDR3 length: 15 residues. V shed 6 bases, J shed 3 bases, and the junction held 7 bases outside the gene matches. Germline lookup yields CDR1 LNHDA and CDR2 SQIVND (reference sequence). Here the CDR3 DNA reads TGTGCCAGTAGATCGACAGGGGAAGGTGGAAACACCATATATTTT. The encoded protein is CASRSTGEGGNTIYF. The complete variable domain, with remaining parts taken from reference TRBV19 and TRBJ1-3, reads DGGITQSPKYLFRKEGQNVTLSCEQNLNHDAMYWYRQDPGQGLRLIYYSQIVNDFQKGDIAEGYSVSREKKESFPLTVTSAQKNPTAFYLCASRSTGEGGNTIYFGEGSWLTVV.

This clone was picked up one time. The rearrangement uses TRBV11-2 and TRBJ2-5, with TRBD2 identical over 7 bases. The CDR3 has 12 residues. V lost 6 bases to trimming and J lost 5 bases; unmatched junction nucleotides: 3. Germline V lookup: CDR1 SGHAT, CDR2 FQNNGV. For the CDR3, the DNA is TGTGCCAGCAGGTTGGGGGGGGAGACCCAGTACTTC. Translated, it gives CASRLGGETQYF. The full variable domain, completed using reference TRBV11-2 and TRBJ2-5, is EAGVAQSPRYKIIEKRQSVAFWCNPISGHATLYWYQQILGQGPKLLIQFQNNGVVDDSQLPKDRFSAERLKGVDSTLKIQPAKLEDSAVYLCASRLGGETQYFGPGTRLLVL.

J is TRBJ1-1 and V is TRBV6-1, with D hard to call. CDR3 size: 13 residues. Germline V CDR1 and CDR2: MNHNS, SASEGT. V was clipped by 1 base and J by 6 bases, with 9 bases between them. CDR3 DNA: TGTGCCAGCAGTGAAGTCACAATCTCTGAAGCTTTCTTT. Protein: CASSEVTISEAFF.

V is TRBV30 and J is TRBJ1-2; tentatively, D is TRBD1 (5 bases). Trimming removed 0 bases from V and 4 bases from J, with 9 bases in between. The CDR3 totals 13 residues. Looked up from germline, CDR1 is GTSNPN and CDR2 is SVGIG (reference sequence). This CDR3 is CAWSVGQGYGYTF. The CDR3 nucleotides are TGTGCCTGGAGTGTCGGCCAGGGCTATGGCTACACCTTC.

The CDR3 spells CASSLVAGEDTQYF. The CDR3 DNA is TGTGCCAGCAGCTTAGTAGCGGGGGAAGATACGCAGTATTTT. The chain is built from TRBV7-9 and TRBJ2-3, with 9 bases identical to TRBD2. This CDR3 contains 14 residues. The ends lost 1 base at V and 5 bases at J; junction bases unmatched: 1. CDR1 and CDR2 (germline): SEHNR, FQNEAQ (reference sequence).

J is TRBJ1-4 and V is TRBV5-8; D is unresolved. Germline CDR1 SGHTS, CDR2 YDEGEE. V was shortened by 0 bases and J by 5 bases, with 11 bases between the two germline ends. This CDR3 comprises 15 residues. As DNA, the CDR3 is TGTGCCAGCAGCTTGGGGCGAGGGAACAATGAAAAACTGTTTTTT. Residues: CASSLGRGNNEKLFF.

This rearrangement joins TRBV4-1 to TRBJ1-6, with 8 bases matching TRBD1. This CDR3 contains 15 residues. The V gene end was trimmed by 0 bases and the J gene end by 9 bases; junction bases not matched to a gene: 4. Germline V gene sequence: CDR1 MGHRA, CDR2 YSYEKL. The chain's CDR3 is CASSQDAGGSSPLHF. The CDR3, as DNA: TGCGCCAGCAGCCAAGACGCAGGGGGCAGTTCACCCCTCCACTTT.

The rearrangement uses TRBV5-1 and TRBJ2-5; 7 bases match TRBD2. The germline CDR1 and CDR2 sequences are SGHRS and YFSETQ. V shed 7 bases, J shed 0 bases, and the junction held 3 bases outside the gene matches. This CDR3 spans 13 amino acids. The chain's CDR3 is CASWGGNQETQYF. As DNA, the CDR3 is TGCGCCAGCTGGGGGGGGAACCAAGAGACCCAGTACTTC.

This chain uses TRBV9 with TRBJ2-5; D possibly corresponds to TRBD1 (5 bases). Germline V CDR1 and CDR2: SGDLS, YYNGEE. The CDR3 extends over 15 amino acids. V lost 0 bases, J lost 2 bases, and 11 bases lay in between. The CDR3 is CASSVDWGSQETQYF. The CDR3 DNA follows: TGTGCCAGCAGCGTAGATTGGGGCAGTCAAGAGACCCAGTACTTC.

This clone was counted a single time. The J gene is TRBJ1-2, the V gene TRBV7-9; TRBD1 aligns across 9 bases. After removal of 6 bases from V and 4 bases from J, the junction contained 6 bases not matched to a gene. CDR1 and CDR2 from the germline V gene are SEHNR and FQNEAQ (reference sequence). The CDR3 has 14 residues. The CDR3 coding sequence is TGTGCCAGCAGAAGGGAGACAGGGGGCTATGGCTACACCTTC. This translates into CASRRETGGYGYTF.

The chain is built from TRBV7-2 and TRBJ1-1, with TRBD1 matching over 8 bases. J gave up 1 base and V 4 bases, and 2 bases lay outside the gene matches. CDR1 is SGHTA, CDR2 FQGNSA, per germline. The CDR3 loop spans 14 amino acids. DNA for the CDR3: TGTGCCAGCAGCTCACAGGGGGGGAACACTGAAGCTTTCTTT. The encoded protein is CASSSQGGNTEAFF.

The chain links TRBV18 to TRBJ2-1; 7 nucleotides match TRBD1. The CDR3 spans 13 residues. V trimming: 5 bases; J trimming: 6 bases; junction bases outside the gene matches: 4. CDR1 KGHSH and CDR2 LQKENI come from the germline V gene. The CDR3 sequence is CASSLRQGNEQFF. The CDR3 coding sequence is TGTGCCAGCTCATTACGACAGGGCAATGAGCAGTTCTTC. The whole variable domain, remainder taken from reference TRBV18 and TRBJ2-1, is NAGVMQNPRHLVRRRGQEARLRCSPMKGHSHVYWYRQLPEEGLKFMVYLQKENIIDESGMPKERFSAEFPKEGPSILRIQQVVRGDSAAYFCASSLRQGNEQFFGPGTRLTVL.

The gene calls are TRBV5-1 and TRBJ2-7; D uncertain. Germline CDR1 is SGHRS and CDR2 is YFSETQ. The V and J ends lost 4 bases and 1 base respectively, with 9 bases between them. The CDR3 is 13 amino acids. Here the CDR3 reads CASSGSRSYEQYF. As DNA, the CDR3 is TGCGCCAGCAGCGGGTCCAGATCCTACGAGCAGTACTTC. Drawing the rest from reference TRBV5-1 and TRBJ2-7, the complete variable domain is KAGVTQTPRYLIKTRGQQVTLSCSPISGHRSVSWYQQTPGQGLQFLFEYFSETQRNKGNFPGRFSGRQFSNSRSEMNVSTLELGDSALYLCASSGSRSYEQYFGPGTRLTVT.

The chain joins TRBV6-6 to TRBJ2-3; D is unresolved. Germline V lookup: CDR1 MNHNY, CDR2 SVGAGI (reference sequence). The CDR3 has 15 residues. The V end was cut by 7 bases, the J end by 0 bases, with 14 bases between. The CDR3, as DNA: TGTGCCAGCACGAGGAGCCGATCGAGCACAGATACGCAGTATTTT. Its protein product is CASTRSRSSTDTQYF.

The V and J genes are TRBV27 and TRBJ2-5, with 7 positions matching TRBD1. The germline V gene encodes CDR1 MNHEY and CDR2 SMNVEV (reference sequence). V lost 5 bases to trimming and J lost 5 bases; unmatched junction nucleotides: 5. The CDR3 extends over 13 amino acids. The CDR3 DNA reads as TGTGCCAGCAGTGACACAGGGGCGGAGACCCAGTACTTC. Protein product: CASSDTGAETQYF.